These T cell receptor beta chains were read from a single sample in a study of regulatory T cells in long-lasting Graves disease. Using its own MiXCR run on the multiplex PCR reads, TCRdb lists one record per CDR3 protein. The sample records more than 300,000 distinct CDR3 sequences, approximately 12% being singletons. In addition, the sample was reused for a study of T cells in Graves' hyperthyroidism and ophthalmopathy.

Sequencing was performed on peripheral blood mononuclear cells (PBMCs), taken at new diagnosis, from a patient treated with antithyroid drugs. The receptor set was obtained from a woman aged 18-30 years with Graves disease. Both conserved end residues are part of each CDR3. D genes are given only for firm matches. Some rows have no size entry. The others give once, few or many, or a class for an expanded clone.

TRBD2 TRBJ2-1 few TRBV5-1 TGCGCCAGCAGCTTGGTGGCTAGCGGGGGCTCCTACAATGAGCAGTTCTTC CASSLVASGGSYNEQFF
TRBD2 TRBJ2-2 NA TRBV20-1 TGCAGTGCTAGAGGGGTAGCGGGAGGGGGTCACACCGGGGAGCTGTTTTTT CSARGVAGGGHTGELFF
TRBD2 TRBJ2-3 NA TRBV3-1 TGTGCCAGCAGTGATCTTGGAGCGGGGGGGAACACAGATACGCAGTATTTT CASSDLGAGGNTDTQYF
TRBD2 TRBJ2-1 few TRBV4-1 TGCGCCAGCAGCTTACTGGCGGGGGGGGGTTACAATGAGCAGTTCTTC CASSLLAGGGYNEQFF
TRBD1 TRBJ1-5 few TRBV11-1 TGTGCCAGCAGCAACTCCGGGACAGGGGGCTGTCAGCCCCAGCATTTT CASSNSGTGGCQPQHF
TRBD1 TRBJ1-4 few TRBV14 TGTGCCAGCAGCCAAGGGAGTTGGTACAGGGGTATGGAAAAACTGTTTTTT CASSQGSWYRGMEKLFF
NA TRBJ1-5 many TRBV28 TGTGCCAGCAGCCAACCCTGGCGCAGGGGTTCAAATCAGCCCCAGCATTTT CASSQPWRRGSNQPQHF
TRBD1 TRBJ2-7 NA TRBV7-6 TGTGCCGGCAGCTTCGGTCAGGGGGCGGGGGAGCAGTACTTC CAGSFGQGAGEQYF
NA TRBJ1-2 NA TRBV4-1 TGCGCCAGCAGCCAAGACAGGGGAAGGGGCTACACCTTC CASSQDRGRGYTF
TRBD2 TRBJ2-1 many TRBV28 TGTGCCAGCAGGAGCCGGGGGGGGATCCTAGGCAATGAGCAGTTCTTC CASRSRGGILGNEQFF
TRBD2 TRBJ2-1 many TRBV2 TGTGCCAGCCCCCCCGGGACTAGCGGGAATAATGAGCAGTTCTTC CASPPGTSGNNEQFF
TRBD2 TRBJ2-1 many TRBV10-3 TGTGCCACCGGGGGACTAGCGGGGGGGCCTACTAGCTCCTACAATGAGCAGTTCTTC CATGGLAGGPTSSYNEQFF
TRBD2 TRBJ2-4 NA TRBV5-6 TGTGCCAGCAGCTCCTTAGCGGGAGTCTGGGCCAAAAACATTCAGTACTTC CASSSLAGVWAKNIQYF
NA TRBJ1-1 many TRBV7-2 TGTGCCAGCAGCTGGCGCCTAAGGGGGAACACTGAAGCTTTCTTT CASSWRLRGNTEAFF
NA TRBJ2-3 NA TRBV4-1 TGCGCCAGCAGCCAAGAGGGGCAGCGCACAGATACGCAGTATTTT CASSQEGQRTDTQYF
TRBD2 TRBJ2-1 few TRBV24-1 TGTGCCACCAGTCGTCCGGGACTAGCGGTCCATGGGGATGAGCAGTTCTTC CATSRPGLAVHGDEQFF
TRBD2 TRBJ2-1 many TRBV27 TGTGCCAGCAGTAGGAGCGGGGTAGTCTACAATGAGCAGTTCTTC CASSRSGVVYNEQFF
NA TRBJ1-1 few TRBV19 TGTGCCACATGGGACCTTGAAAACACTGAAGCTTTCTTT CATWDLENTEAFF
TRBD1 TRBJ1-1 many TRBV11-2 TGTGCCAGCAGCTTTTCGAGGGGGCAGGGGTCTTTGAAAGCTTTCTTT CASSFSRGQGSLKAFF
NA TRBJ2-7 many TRBV20-1 TGCAGTGCGGCAAGGTCCTACGAGCAGTACTTC CSAARSYEQYF
NA TRBJ1-5 many TRBV2 TGTGCCAGCAGCGGCAGGGGCGACAATCAGCCCCAGCATTTT CASSGRGDNQPQHF
NA TRBJ2-1 NA TRBV7-9 TGTGCCAGCCAAACACCCCGGGAGCTCTACAATGAGCAGTTCTTC CASQTPRELYNEQFF
NA TRBJ2-7 many TRBV4-3 TGCGCCAGCAGCCAAGATGGGGAGCAGTACTTC CASSQDGEQYF
TRBD2 TRBJ2-7 many TRBV20-1 TGCAGTTGTCTGGCGGGAGGCGTCTCCTACGAGCAGTACTTC CSCLAGGVSYEQYF
NA TRBJ2-1 few TRBV24-1 TGTGCCACCAGTGATCCTAAAGGGAGGTCCGAGCAGTTCTTC CATSDPKGRSEQFF
NA TRBJ1-2 many TRBV7-2 TGTGCCAGCAGCCCCTTCCCCCCTTGGCGGTATGGCTACACCTTC CASSPFPPWRYGYTF
NA TRBJ1-1 NA TRBV29-1 TGCAGCGTTGCTGCTAGGAACACTGAAGCTTTCTTT CSVAARNTEAFF
TRBD1 TRBJ2-5 many TRBV27 TGTGCCAGCAGGACAGAACAGGGGGCGGAAGAGACCCAGTACTTC CASRTEQGAEETQYF
NA TRBJ2-3 many TRBV5-1 TGCGCCAGCAGCTTGGGGTGGGGAACCACAGATACGCAGTATTTT CASSLGWGTTDTQYF
NA TRBJ1-1 NA TRBV4-3 TGCGCCAGCAGCGATCGCGGGGTGAACACTGAAGCTTTCTTT CASSDRGVNTEAFF
TRBD1 TRBJ1-4 few TRBV27 TGTGCCAGCCGTATGGGGGGACAGAGGTATGAAAAACTGTTTTTT CASRMGGQRYEKLFF
NA TRBJ1-1 many TRBV7-8 TGTGCCAGCAGCTTAAGTATCAGGGGAGGCATGAACACTGAAGCTTTCTTT CASSLSIRGGMNTEAFF
TRBD1 TRBJ2-7 many TRBV20-1 TGCAGTGTTCCGGGACAGGGAAACGAGCAGTACTTC CSVPGQGNEQYF
NA TRBJ2-1 few TRBV6-1 TGTGCCACCAAGTCTAGTTTCTATGAGCAGTTCTTC CATKSSFYEQFF
NA TRBJ1-1 many TRBV19 TGTGCCAGTAGTATAGGCCAGGCGGTCGTTACTGAAGCTTTCTTT CASSIGQAVVTEAFF
NA TRBJ2-7 NA TRBV2 TGTGCCAGCAGTGAAGCGCTTCTGGTTTACGAGCAGTACTTC CASSEALLVYEQYF
TRBD2 TRBJ2-5 few TRBV24-1 TGTGCCACCAGTGATACCGGGGGGGAGACCCAGTACTTC CATSDTGGETQYF
TRBD1 TRBJ2-5 many TRBV28 TGTGCCAGCAGTTTTTTCGGACAGGGCTCAAGTATCGGGACCCAGTACTTC CASSFFGQGSSIGTQYF
NA TRBJ1-1 few TRBV6-5 TGTGCCAGCAGTTACGAGTCAGGAGGAGAGAACACTGAAGCTTTCTTT CASSYESGGENTEAFF
NA TRBJ2-7 many TRBV27 TGTGCCAGCAGTTGGGTAACGGGGGTCCACGAGCAGTACTTC CASSWVTGVHEQYF
NA TRBJ2-1 many TRBV28 TGTGCCAGCAGTTTAGTAGGGTACAATGAGCAGTTCTTC CASSLVGYNEQFF
TRBD2 TRBJ2-2 many TRBV15 TGTGCCACCAGCAGCGGGCTAGCGGGAGAGCTAAGGTTTACCGGGGAGCTGTTTTTT CATSSGLAGELRFTGELFF
TRBD1 TRBJ1-5 NA TRBV10-3 TGTGCCATCAGTGAGTCGTATCTCAGGGGGAATCAGCCCCAGCATTTT CAISESYLRGNQPQHF
NA TRBJ1-5 many TRBV6-5 TGTGCCAGCAGTTCGTGGCAGAGTCTAAATCAGCCCCAGCATTTT CASSSWQSLNQPQHF
NA TRBJ2-2 many TRBV11-2 TGTGCCAGCAGCTTGGCGCGTAGCAACACCGGGGAGCTGTTTTTT CASSLARSNTGELFF
TRBD1 TRBJ2-1 many TRBV20-1 TGCAGTGCTAGAGATCGGACAGGGAAGAATGAGCAGTTCTTC CSARDRTGKNEQFF